These T cell receptor beta chains were read from a single sample in a study of blood T cell repertoires in COVID-19. Libraries were prepared by immunoSEQ multiplex PCR; TCRdb keeps only in-frame clonotypes and omits some of them. The sample records 330,000 or so clones, about 92% being singletons. Source material: PBMCs or T cells enriched from blood (not recorded which). Receptors were obtained from a woman in her 30s who had recovered from COVID-19. Each CDR3 is given with its conserved first and last residue. A D gene is named only where the DNA matches it firmly. Expanded clones are given a class, and other clones once, few, many or no size at all.

abundance: once; j_gene: TRBJ2-2; v_gene: TRBV3-1/TRBV3-2; d_gene: TRBD2; CDR3aa: CASSRYIGGGGAGELFF; CDR3nt: TGTGCCAGCAGCCGCTATATCGGGGGGGGCGGCGCCGGGGAGCTGTTTTTT
abundance: NA; j_gene: TRBJ1-2; v_gene: TRBV5-4; d_gene: NA; CDR3aa: CASSLDSQYGYTF; CDR3nt: TGTGCCAGCAGCTTGGACAGCCAATATGGCTACACCTTC
abundance: NA; j_gene: TRBJ2-1; v_gene: TRBV12-3/TRBV12-4; d_gene: NA; CDR3aa: CASSPPGVEQFF; CDR3nt: TGTGCCAGCAGTCCGCCAGGGGTTGAGCAGTTCTTC
abundance: NA; j_gene: TRBJ1-3; v_gene: TRBV11-3; d_gene: NA; CDR3aa: CASSPTGSGNTIYF; CDR3nt: TGTGCCAGCAGCCCTACAGGATCTGGAAACACCATATATTTT
abundance: NA; j_gene: TRBJ1-6; v_gene: TRBV6-4; d_gene: NA; CDR3aa: CASRQGLGVDSPLHF; CDR3nt: TGTGCCAGCAGACAGGGCCTTGGTGTTGATTCACCCCTCCACTTT
abundance: once; j_gene: TRBJ2-7; v_gene: TRBV6-5; d_gene: TRBD1; CDR3aa: CASSYSGTVTYEQYF; CDR3nt: TGTGCCAGCAGTTACTCGGGGACAGTGACCTACGAGCAGTACTTC
abundance: NA; j_gene: TRBJ2-5; v_gene: TRBV7-8; d_gene: NA; CDR3aa: CASSRGGWGETQYF; CDR3nt: TGTGCCAGCAGCCGAGGAGGGTGGGGAGAGACCCAGTACTTC
abundance: NA; j_gene: TRBJ2-1; v_gene: TRBV12-3/TRBV12-4; d_gene: NA; CDR3aa: CASSPRSYNEQFF; CDR3nt: TGTGCCAGCAGTCCCCGCTCCTACAATGAGCAGTTCTTC
abundance: NA; j_gene: TRBJ1-2; v_gene: TRBV4-3; d_gene: NA; CDR3aa: CASSQGVRIGGGYTF; CDR3nt: TGCGCCAGCAGCCAAGGCGTCCGGATCGGAGGAGGCTACACCTTC
abundance: NA; j_gene: TRBJ1-2; v_gene: TRBV29-1; d_gene: TRBD1; CDR3aa: CSMGNRGRYTF; CDR3nt: TGCAGCATGGGGAACAGGGGCCGCTACACCTTC
abundance: NA; j_gene: TRBJ2-7; v_gene: TRBV7-8; d_gene: TRBD2; CDR3aa: CASSHGLAAYEQYF; CDR3nt: TGTGCCAGCAGCCATGGACTAGCGGCCTACGAGCAGTACTTC
abundance: NA; j_gene: TRBJ1-6; v_gene: TRBV9; d_gene: NA; CDR3aa: CASSVGGGNSPLHF; CDR3nt: TGTGCCAGCAGCGTAGGTGGAGGGAATTCACCCCTCCACTTT
abundance: NA; j_gene: TRBJ2-2; v_gene: TRBV29-1; d_gene: NA; CDR3aa: CSCSKGSNTGELFF; CDR3nt: TGCAGCTGTTCCAAGGGGTCGAACACCGGGGAGCTGTTTTTT
abundance: NA; j_gene: TRBJ1-2; v_gene: TRBV4-1; d_gene: TRBD1; CDR3aa: CASSQVDLGNRGGYTF; CDR3nt: TGCGCCAGCAGCCAAGTGGATCTAGGGAACAGGGGCGGCTACACCTTC
abundance: NA; j_gene: TRBJ1-2; v_gene: TRBV28; d_gene: NA; CDR3aa: CASRAETNYGYTF; CDR3nt: TGTGCCAGCAGGGCAGAAACTAACTATGGCTACACCTTC
abundance: NA; j_gene: TRBJ2-3; v_gene: TRBV19; d_gene: TRBD2; CDR3aa: CASSIASSGGTQYF; CDR3nt: TGTGCCAGTAGTATAGCGAGTAGCGGGGGTACGCAGTATTTT
abundance: NA; j_gene: TRBJ2-7; v_gene: TRBV25-1; d_gene: TRBD2; CDR3aa: CASSETGGSYEQYF; CDR3nt: TGTGCCAGCAGTGAAACGGGAGGGAGTTACGAGCAGTACTTC
abundance: NA; j_gene: TRBJ2-1; v_gene: TRBV29-1; d_gene: NA; CDR3aa: CSTGRGVDEQFF; CDR3nt: TGCAGCACGGGGCGGGGAGTAGATGAGCAGTTCTTC
abundance: NA; j_gene: TRBJ1-2; v_gene: TRBV3-1/TRBV3-2; d_gene: TRBD1; CDR3aa: CASSQQGAESGYTF; CDR3nt: TGTGCCAGCAGCCAGCAGGGGGCGGAATCTGGCTACACCTTC
abundance: NA; j_gene: TRBJ2-3; v_gene: TRBV2; d_gene: NA; CDR3aa: CASSVVTSTDTQYF; CDR3nt: TGTGCCAGCAGTGTCGTGACTAGCACAGATACGCAGTATTTT
abundance: NA; j_gene: TRBJ1-3; v_gene: TRBV10-3; d_gene: NA; CDR3aa: CAIKLDPGSSGNTIYF; CDR3nt: TGTGCCATCAAACTGGACCCGGGGAGCTCTGGAAACACCATATATTTT
abundance: NA; j_gene: TRBJ2-1; v_gene: TRBV19; d_gene: TRBD2; CDR3aa: CASGRGNEQFF; CDR3nt: TGTGCCAGTGGGAGGGGCAATGAGCAGTTCTTC
abundance: NA; j_gene: TRBJ1-1; v_gene: TRBV28; d_gene: NA; CDR3aa: CASSFDSEAFF; CDR3nt: TGTGCCAGCAGTTTCGACAGTGAAGCTTTCTTT
abundance: NA; j_gene: TRBJ1-4; v_gene: TRBV9; d_gene: TRBD1; CDR3aa: CASSLDRGREKLFF; CDR3nt: TGTGCCAGCAGCCTCGACAGGGGTAGGGAAAAACTGTTTTTT
abundance: NA; j_gene: TRBJ1-1; v_gene: TRBV7-2; d_gene: NA; CDR3aa: CASSLGRANTEAFF; CDR3nt: TGTGCCAGCAGCTTAGGGCGGGCGAACACTGAAGCTTTCTTT
abundance: NA; j_gene: TRBJ1-4; v_gene: TRBV7-9; d_gene: NA; CDR3aa: CASRENEKLFF; CDR3nt: TGTGCCAGCCGAGAGAATGAAAAACTGTTTTTT
abundance: NA; j_gene: TRBJ2-2; v_gene: TRBV5-1; d_gene: TRBD2; CDR3aa: CASSLGLAGAGELFF; CDR3nt: TGCGCCAGCAGCTTGGGACTAGCGGGGGCCGGGGAGCTGTTTTTT
abundance: once; j_gene: TRBJ2-1; v_gene: TRBV19; d_gene: TRBD2; CDR3aa: CASSTGTSGYNEQFF; CDR3nt: TGTGCCAGTAGTACCGGGACTAGCGGGTACAATGAGCAGTTCTTC
abundance: NA; j_gene: TRBJ2-3; v_gene: TRBV27; d_gene: NA; CDR3aa: CASTRRVSDTQYF; CDR3nt: TGTGCCAGCACTAGGAGAGTTTCAGATACGCAGTATTTT
abundance: NA; j_gene: TRBJ2-1; v_gene: TRBV11-1; d_gene: TRBD2; CDR3aa: CASSLSLADNEQFF; CDR3nt: TGTGCCAGCAGCTTAAGTCTAGCGGATAATGAGCAGTTCTTC
abundance: NA; j_gene: TRBJ1-5; v_gene: TRBV19; d_gene: NA; CDR3aa: CASSRAGGNQPQHF; CDR3nt: TGTGCCAGTAGTCGAGCGGGGGGCAATCAGCCCCAGCATTTT
abundance: NA; j_gene: TRBJ1-5; v_gene: TRBV19; d_gene: NA; CDR3aa: CASGPSGSNQPQHF; CDR3nt: TGTGCCAGTGGCCCATCGGGGAGCAATCAGCCCCAGCATTTT
abundance: NA; j_gene: TRBJ1-5; v_gene: TRBV28; d_gene: NA; CDR3aa: CASSLLRVQPQHF; CDR3nt: TGTGCCAGCAGTTTACTGCGGGTACAGCCCCAGCATTTT
abundance: once; j_gene: TRBJ2-7; v_gene: TRBV18; d_gene: TRBD1; CDR3aa: CASSPPIRTGLGRTYEQYF; CDR3nt: TGTGCCAGCTCACCACCTATCAGGACAGGTTTGGGTAGGACCTACGAGCAGTACTTC
abundance: NA; j_gene: TRBJ1-5; v_gene: TRBV4-3; d_gene: NA; CDR3aa: CASSQDPSAGRGQPQHF; CDR3nt: TGCGCCAGCAGCCAAGATCCCTCGGCAGGGCGGGGACAGCCCCAGCATTTT
abundance: NA; j_gene: TRBJ1-1; v_gene: TRBV9; d_gene: NA; CDR3aa: CASSPPLTPGGASEAFF; CDR3nt: TGTGCCAGCAGCCCCCCGCTCACCCCCGGCGGCGCGTCTGAAGCTTTCTTT
abundance: once; j_gene: TRBJ2-3; v_gene: TRBV11-2; d_gene: NA; CDR3aa: CASSPPGTDTQYF; CDR3nt: TGTGCCAGCAGCCCTCCCGGCACAGATACGCAGTATTTT
abundance: NA; j_gene: TRBJ2-4; v_gene: TRBV7-2; d_gene: TRBD2; CDR3aa: CASSPAGSVRIQYF; CDR3nt: TGTGCCAGCAGCCCAGCGGGGAGCGTCCGCATTCAGTACTTC
abundance: NA; j_gene: TRBJ1-1; v_gene: TRBV7-8; d_gene: TRBD1; CDR3aa: CASVRGSGTGRTEAFF; CDR3nt: TGTGCCAGCGTGCGGGGGTCCGGGACAGGGCGTACTGAAGCTTTCTTT
abundance: NA; j_gene: TRBJ2-5; v_gene: TRBV7-2; d_gene: NA; CDR3aa: CASSPYSVETQYF; CDR3nt: TGTGCCAGCAGCCCCTACTCCGTTGAGACCCAGTACTTC
abundance: NA; j_gene: TRBJ2-5; v_gene: TRBV5-5; d_gene: NA; CDR3aa: CASSRDTWETQYF; CDR3nt: TGTGCCAGCAGCCGGGACACATGGGAGACCCAGTACTTC
abundance: NA; j_gene: TRBJ2-1; v_gene: TRBV5-1; d_gene: NA; CDR3aa: CASSLYGSGSYNEQFF; CDR3nt: TGCGCCAGCAGCTTGTACGGGAGTGGCTCCTACAATGAGCAGTTCTTC
abundance: NA; j_gene: TRBJ2-4; v_gene: TRBV25-1; d_gene: TRBD2; CDR3aa: CASSAGTSGAIQYF; CDR3nt: TGTGCCAGCAGTGCCGGGACTAGCGGAGCCATTCAGTACTTC
abundance: NA; j_gene: TRBJ1-6; v_gene: TRBV19; d_gene: NA; CDR3aa: CASSPLAGGNPPLHF; CDR3nt: TGTGCCAGTAGTCCGCTCGCGGGGGGCAATCCACCCCTCCACTTT
abundance: few; j_gene: TRBJ2-5; v_gene: TRBV7-3; d_gene: TRBD1; CDR3aa: CASSFRTGPKYF; CDR3nt: TGTGCCAGCAGCTTTCGGACAGGGCCGAAGTACTTC
abundance: NA; j_gene: TRBJ2-7; v_gene: TRBV27; d_gene: TRBD1; CDR3aa: CASRLRGTGDYEQYF; CDR3nt: TGTGCCAGCAGATTAAGGGGGACAGGGGACTACGAGCAGTACTTC
abundance: once; j_gene: TRBJ1-5; v_gene: TRBV3-1/TRBV3-2; d_gene: TRBD1; CDR3aa: CASSLGQGRRPQHF; CDR3nt: TGTGCCAGCAGCCTGGGACAGGGGAGACGGCCCCAGCATTTT
abundance: NA; j_gene: TRBJ2-1; v_gene: TRBV19; d_gene: NA; CDR3aa: CASSIDSYNEQFF; CDR3nt: TGTGCCAGTAGTATAGACAGCTACAATGAGCAGTTCTTC
abundance: NA; j_gene: TRBJ2-7; v_gene: TRBV5-1; d_gene: TRBD2; CDR3aa: CASSAGLAGGAYEQYF; CDR3nt: TGCGCCAGCAGCGCGGGACTAGCGGGAGGGGCCTACGAGCAGTACTTC
abundance: NA; j_gene: TRBJ1-2; v_gene: TRBV7-2; d_gene: NA; CDR3aa: CASSFQGIGGGYTF; CDR3nt: TGTGCCAGCAGCTTCCAAGGGATAGGGGGTGGCTACACCTTC
abundance: once; j_gene: TRBJ1-5; v_gene: TRBV7-2; d_gene: TRBD1; CDR3aa: CASSFEGAGRPQHF; CDR3nt: TGTGCCAGCAGCTTCGAGGGGGCGGGACGGCCCCAGCATTTT
abundance: NA; j_gene: TRBJ1-4; v_gene: TRBV28; d_gene: TRBD1; CDR3aa: CASRPTGGSNEKLFF; CDR3nt: TGTGCCAGCAGACCAACAGGGGGGTCTAATGAAAAACTGTTTTTT
abundance: NA; j_gene: TRBJ1-2; v_gene: TRBV6-5; d_gene: NA; CDR3aa: CASSYGGEGYTF; CDR3nt: TGTGCCAGCAGTTACGGAGGGGAGGGCTACACCTTC
abundance: NA; j_gene: TRBJ2-2; v_gene: TRBV5-4; d_gene: NA; CDR3aa: CASSLYGELFF; CDR3nt: TGTGCCAGCAGCTTGTATGGGGAGCTGTTTTTT
abundance: NA; j_gene: TRBJ2-7; v_gene: TRBV2; d_gene: TRBD1; CDR3aa: CASSDRGLYEQYF; CDR3nt: TGTGCCAGCAGTGACAGGGGGCTCTACGAGCAGTACTTC